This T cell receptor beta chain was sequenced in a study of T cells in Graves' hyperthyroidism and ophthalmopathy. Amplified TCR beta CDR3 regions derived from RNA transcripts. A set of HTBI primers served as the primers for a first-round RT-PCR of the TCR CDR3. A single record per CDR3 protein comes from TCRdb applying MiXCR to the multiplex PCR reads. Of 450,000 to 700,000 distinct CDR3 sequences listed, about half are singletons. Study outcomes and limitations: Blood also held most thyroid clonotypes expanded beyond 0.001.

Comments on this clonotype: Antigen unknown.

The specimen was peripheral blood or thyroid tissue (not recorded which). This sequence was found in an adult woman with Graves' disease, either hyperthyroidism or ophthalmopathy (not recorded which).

The CDR3 DNA reads as TGTGCCTCCGCGGGCTACACCTTC. Its protein is CASAGYTF. The rearrangement links TRBV12-3 or TRBV12-4 to TRBJ1-2; no clear D gene. The CDR3 totals 8 residues. V was pared by 11 bases and J by 8 bases, with 6 bases between.